Sequencing of this T cell receptor (beta chain) was carried out in a study of blood T cell repertoires in COVID-19. Measured with immunoSEQ multiplex PCR; TCRdb has only the in-frame clones, and not every one. Of roughly 180,000 clones listed, 79% are singletons. The CDR3 consists of 15 residues. Germline-derived CDR1 and CDR2 are SGHRS and YFSETQ. The trim removed 4 bases at V and 5 bases at J, leaving 5 bases unmatched. The sequence came from a woman aged 60-75 years with COVID-19, enrolled during active disease. Specimen: peripheral blood. The chain combines TRBV5-1 with TRBJ2-2; 10 nucleotides match TRBD1. The CDR3 here is CASSPKGQGTGELFF. CDR3 in DNA: TGCGCCAGCAGCCCGAAGGGACAGGGGACCGGGGAGCTGTTTTTT.